The clone carrying this T cell receptor (beta chain) has more than one count but fewer than ten. Its antigen is still unknown. TCRdb reanalysed the 5' RACE reads using MiXCR and keeps one entry per CDR3 protein. The repertoire includes 500,000 to 600,000 distinct CDR3 sequences, about a sixth of them detected once, and approximately 12% sits in the top ten. These data are taken from a study of T-cell memory formation after mild COVID-19. Study-level findings and limits: Several responding clones turned up in pre-infection memory, indicating that cross-reactive memory may have taken part.

Germline V gives CDR1 SGHTA, CDR2 FQGNSA. The CDR3 is 17 amino acids. V trimming: 0 bases; J trimming: 0 bases; junction bases outside the gene matches: 6. Sample: PBMCs or a T cell subset sorted from them (not recorded which). This TCR was recovered from an adult woman who had mild COVID-19 (a few samples of this study predate the infection). Cell type and time point are not known. The chain recombines TRBV7-2 with TRBJ2-7, with 9 nucleotides matching TRBD2. This chain's CDR3 is CASSLAPTSGASYEQYF. CDR3 DNA sequence: TGTGCCAGCAGCTTAGCCCCGACTAGCGGCGCCTCCTACGAGCAGTACTTC.